Sequencing of this T cell receptor (beta chain) was carried out in a study of cytomegalovirus exposure and HLA in healthy donors. Findings and limits, study-wide: Accurate prediction of most subjects' HLA-A and HLA-B alleles from TCR beta sequences was reported.

This CDR3 contains 16 residues. Germline-derived CDR1 and CDR2 are SGHTA and FQGNSA. J gave up 5 bases and V 5 bases, and 9 bases lay outside the gene matches. This PCR relied on a set of 60 Vbeta primers and 13 Jbeta primers. Libraries were prepared by immunoSEQ multiplex PCR; TCRdb keeps only in-frame clonotypes and omits some of them. Of about 130,000 clones listed, around four fifths are singletons. Turning to this clone: The target antigen is unknown.

Likely unrecorded immune exposures existed in these nominally healthy donors. This receptor was identified in a male donor in good health and CMV-seronegative. The specimen sequenced was PBMCs. The chain joins TRBV7-2 to TRBJ2-3; 11 positions match TRBD2. CDR3 DNA: TGTGCCAGCAGCCCCGGACTAGCGGGTGGGAGAGATACGCAGTATTTT. It codes for CASSPGLAGGRDTQYF.